This T cell receptor (beta chain) comes out of a study of shared T cell receptors in the human thymus. The germline CDR1 and CDR2 sequences are SGHRS and YFSETQ. After removal of 1 base from V and 6 bases from J, the junction contained 8 bases not matched to a gene. The CDR3 consists of 16 residues. The method was immunoSEQ multiplex PCR; TCRdb's version includes in-frame clones alone and lacks a portion of them. In the table there are approximately 730,000 clones, approximately 83% of which are singletons. Another study also made use of these data, one on human thymus T cells.

The chain combines TRBV5-1 with TRBJ1-2, with 11 positions matching TRBD1. Input material: thymocytes. This receptor was taken from a girl less than two years old with a congenital heart defect. In DNA form, the CDR3 reads TGCGCCAGCAGCTTGATGACCGGGACAGGGGGAGATGGCTACACCTTC. Its translation is CASSLMTGTGGDGYTF.